This T cell receptor (beta chain) was identified in a study of blood T cell repertoires in COVID-19. Study-wide background: Nucleic acid was either cDNA or gDNA, and it came from T cells, B-cell-depleted T cells, or PBMCs.

Some clones are missing from TCRdb's copy, which holds only in-frame ones; the method was immunoSEQ multiplex PCR. The sample lists almost 55,000 clones, approximately 82% occurring once. The sequence was collected from a human donor in a cohort sampled during active COVID-19. Sequencing was carried out using peripheral blood.

CDR3 bases: TGTGCCAGCAGCTTGGGGACTGGGGTTTACAATGAGCAGTTCTTC. This encodes CASSLGTGVYNEQFF. V and J are TRBV7-9 and TRBJ2-1, with D tentatively TRBD2 (6 bases). The germline V gene encodes CDR1 SEHNR and CDR2 FQNEAQ (reference sequence). V was clipped by 3 bases and J by 4 bases, with 13 bases between them. The CDR3 sequence is 15 residues long.